The 32 T cell receptor beta chains listed next were all sequenced from one sample in a study of T cells in Graves' hyperthyroidism and ophthalmopathy. Amplified TCR beta CDR3 regions derived from RNA transcripts. An initial round of RT-PCR targeting the TCR CDR3 relied on the HTBI primer set. TCRdb used MiXCR to reprocess the multiplex PCR reads, holding one entry per CDR3 protein. Among under 750,000 distinct CDR3 sequences, 18% were seen once, and the ten largest hold 15% to 20%. Input material: blood. The receptors were sampled from a woman between 50 and 59 years old with Graves' hyperthyroidism that later progressed to Graves' ophthalmopathy.

This clonotype was seen at least ten times. The CDR3 is CASSYPVTEAFF. The DNA for the CDR3 is TGTGCCAGCAGTTATCCCGTAACTGAAGCTTTCTTT. This chain uses TRBV6-6 with TRBJ1-1; D is undetermined. Germline CDR1 is MNHNY and CDR2 is SVGAGI (reference sequence). The V end was cut by 3 bases, the J end by 5 bases, with 7 bases between. CDR3 length: 12 amino acids.

In this sample, this clonotype turned up a few times. The V and J genes are TRBV4-1 and TRBJ1-2; TRBD1 is a possible D gene (5 bases). Trimming took off 0 bases at V and 2 bases at J, with 10 bases between the two ends. The germline V gene encodes CDR1 MGHRA and CDR2 YSYEKL. The CDR3 has 15 amino acids. The DNA for the CDR3 is TGCGCCAGCAGCCAAGAAGTAGGGACGAACTATGGCTACACCTTC. It is translated as CASSQEVGTNYGYTF.

The chain recombines TRBV6-1 with TRBJ2-5; D might be TRBD1 or TRBD2, each matching 5 bases. The CDR3 consists of 13 residues. Germline V gene lookup returns CDR1 MNHNS and CDR2 SASEGT. Trimming left V 7 bases short and J 5 bases short, with 14 bases between. This CDR3 is CASTQRGAETQYF. CDR3 DNA sequence: TGTGCCAGCACACAGAGAGGGGCGGAGACCCAGTACTTC.

This clonotype was picked up many times. V gene TRBV7-3 combines with J gene TRBJ2-5; 9 nucleotides line up with TRBD1. In germline, CDR1 is SGHTA, CDR2 FQGTGA. The V gene end was trimmed by 0 bases and the J gene end by 4 bases; junction bases not matched to a gene: 3. This CDR3 comprises 15 residues. The chain's CDR3 is CASSLTPGQGETQYF. The CDR3 nucleotides are TGTGCCAGCAGCTTAACCCCGGGACAGGGAGAGACCCAGTACTTC.

A few counts support this clonotype. The V and J genes are TRBV3-1 and TRBJ2-1; D is undetermined. This CDR3 is built from 16 residues. Trimming removed 0 bases from V and 0 bases from J, with 9 bases in between. In germline, CDR1 is LGHDT, CDR2 YNNKEL (reference sequence). The CDR3: CASSQEPIPSYNEQFF. The DNA for the CDR3 is TGTGCCAGCAGCCAAGAGCCGATCCCCTCCTACAATGAGCAGTTCTTC.

There are a few counts of this clonotype. This chain connects TRBV5-1 to TRBJ2-6; D unclear. Trimming pared 1 base from V and 0 bases from J, leaving 14 bases between. From germline, CDR1 is SGHRS and CDR2 YFSETQ. The CDR3 is 18 amino acids. The CDR3 spells CASSLSSRTASGANVLTF. In DNA, the CDR3 is TGCGCCAGCAGCTTGAGTAGCCGGACGGCCTCTGGGGCCAACGTCCTGACTTTC.

This clonotype was recorded a few times. The rearrangement links TRBV19 to TRBJ2-5, with a tentative D call TRBD1 (6 bases). Germline values: CDR1 LNHDA, CDR2 SQIVND (reference sequence). The CDR3 is made up of 13 amino acids. V gave up 1 base and J gave up 5 bases, with 8 bases separating them. CDR3 sequence reads: CASSIAGDETQYF. The CDR3 DNA sequence: TGTGCCAGTAGTATAGCAGGGGACGAGACCCAGTACTTC.

This clonotype was picked up a small number of times. J is TRBJ1-2 and V is TRBV6-1; maybe TRBD1 (6 bases). Germline values: CDR1 MNHNS, CDR2 SASEGT. The V end was cut by 3 bases, the J end by 6 bases, with 8 bases between. The CDR3 is made up of 12 amino acids. The CDR3 DNA reads as TGTGCCAGCAGTGACTACAGGGATGGCTACACCTTC. Encoded protein: CASSDYRDGYTF.

This rearrangement joins TRBV2 to TRBJ1-4; unclear D gene. V was pared by 6 bases and J by 8 bases, with 10 bases between. Germline CDR1 SNHLY, CDR2 FYNNEI. The CDR3 is 12 amino acids. The chain's CDR3 is CASSPREEKLFF. The CDR3 region has the DNA TGTGCCAGCAGCCCCCGGGAGGAAAAACTGTTTTTT.

The chain couples TRBV27 to TRBJ2-7; 8 bases line up with TRBD2. This CDR3 is 15 amino acids long. V shed 2 bases and J 0 bases; nucleotides not matched to a gene: 3. Germline V gene lookup returns CDR1 MNHEY and CDR2 SMNVEV (reference sequence). CDR3 sequence reads: CASSLGSGNSYEQYF. CDR3 coding DNA: TGTGCCAGCAGTTTAGGTAGCGGGAACTCCTACGAGCAGTACTTC.

This clonotype was picked up many times. The chain is built from TRBV20-1 and TRBJ1-1, with D perhaps TRBD1 (5 bases). Trimming removed 6 bases from V and 3 bases from J, with 14 bases in between. The CDR3 consists of 13 residues. In germline, CDR1 is DFQATT, CDR2 SNEGSKA (reference sequence). This CDR3 is CSAPTVLDTEAFF. Written as DNA, the CDR3 is TGCAGTGCACCGACAGTCTTGGACACTGAAGCTTTCTTT.

This clonotype occurred many times. The chain joins TRBV5-1 to TRBJ2-7, with D unresolved. V dropped 0 bases and J dropped 0 bases, with 10 bases sitting between them. In germline, CDR1 is SGHRS, CDR2 YFSETQ. The CDR3 sequence is 15 residues long. The CDR3 loop reads CASSLGRAPSYEQYF. Here the CDR3 DNA reads TGCGCCAGCAGCTTGGGTAGGGCGCCCTCCTACGAGCAGTACTTC.

In this sample, this clonotype turned up a few times. This rearrangement joins TRBV7-6 to TRBJ1-2; D is perhaps TRBD1 (6 bases). Per the germline V gene, CDR1 is SGHVS and CDR2 is FNYEAQ. The CDR3 contains 13 residues. Trimming stripped 2 bases from V and 7 bases from J, with 11 bases between. CDR3 amino acids: CASSLQQGAGYTF. The CDR3 region has the DNA TGTGCCAGCAGCTTACAACAGGGCGCTGGCTACACCTTC.

This clonotype turned up a few times. The V call is TRBV6-2 or TRBV6-3, the J call TRBJ1-1, with no clear D. Trimming removed 7 bases from V and 2 bases from J, with 11 bases in between. The germline gives CDR1 MNHEY, CDR2 SVGEGT. The CDR3 totals 13 residues. In DNA, the CDR3 is TGTGCCAGCACGGAAACCACTAACACTGAAGCTTTCTTT. Residues: CASTETTNTEAFF.

This clonotype has a count of ten or more. J is TRBJ2-7 and V is TRBV28; D ambiguous. Germline-derived CDR1 and CDR2 are MDHEN and SYDVKM. V was trimmed by 1 base and J by 7 bases, leaving 8 bases between them. The CDR3 extends over 12 amino acids. CDR3 coding DNA: TGTGCCAGCAGTTTATTGGCGAGGGAGCAGTACTTC. Translation: CASSLLAREQYF.

CDR3 nucleotide sequence: TGTGCCAGCAGGCGGACTAGCGGGATCAATTCCTACGAGCAGTACTTC. Translation: CASRRTSGINSYEQYF. The rearrangement joins TRBV7-2 to TRBJ2-7, with TRBD2 matching over 12 bases. The CDR3 length is 16 residues. V gave up 6 bases and J gave up 1 base; unmatched junction bases: 7. The V gene's germline CDR1 is SGHTA and CDR2 FQGNSA.

This sequence joins TRBV10-3 and TRBJ2-1, with TRBD1 identical over 10 bases. This CDR3 spans 13 amino acids. The germline V gene encodes CDR1 ENHRY and CDR2 SYGVKD. The V gene end was trimmed by 7 bases and the J gene end by 8 bases; junction bases not matched to a gene: 5. The CDR3 sequence: CAITPDRGDEQFF. DNA of the CDR3: TGTGCCATCACTCCGGACAGGGGGGATGAGCAGTTCTTC.

The chain uses TRBV5-4 and TRBJ1-2, with a possible D match to TRBD1 (6 bases). This CDR3 spans 13 amino acids. The V and J ends lost 4 bases and 8 bases respectively, with 15 bases between them. The germline V gene has CDR1 SGHNT and CDR2 YYREEE (reference sequence). The CDR3 region has the DNA TGTGCCAGCAGCGATTCGGGGGGCGAGGGCTACACCTTC. This codes for CASSDSGGEGYTF.

This clonotype was observed a handful of times. The V call is TRBV20-1, the J call TRBJ1-1; 8 nucleotides line up with TRBD1. Looked up from germline, CDR1 is DFQATT and CDR2 is SNEGSKA (reference sequence). Unmatched junction bases numbered 12, after V lost 2 bases and J lost 7 bases. The CDR3 extends over 15 amino acids. The CDR3 is CSARTGGTGGSEAFF. Written as DNA, the CDR3 is TGCAGTGCTAGAACAGGGGGAACAGGGGGAAGTGAAGCTTTCTTT.

V is TRBV7-9 and J is TRBJ2-7; 9 bases line up with TRBD1. There are 16 residues in the CDR3. Germline trimming cut 2 bases from V and 1 base from J; bases unmatched to any gene: 6. Germline CDR1 SEHNR, CDR2 FQNEAQ (reference sequence). The CDR3 bases are TGTGCCAGCAGCTTAAGGTTAGGACAGGGGTCCTACGAGCAGTACTTC. It translates to CASSLRLGQGSYEQYF. Full variable domain (missing parts from reference TRBV7-9 and TRBJ2-7): DTGVSQNPRHKITKRGQNVTFRCDPISEHNRLYWYRQTLGQGPEFLTYFQNEAQLEKSRLLSDRFSAERPKGSFSTLEIQRTEQGDSAMYLCASSLRLGQGSYEQYFGPGTRLTVT.

This clonotype has a handful of counts. The rearrangement joins TRBV6-1 to TRBJ2-7; D is uncertain. Trimming stripped 1 base from V and 0 bases from J, with 10 bases between. The CDR3 extends over 15 amino acids. From germline, CDR1 is MNHNS and CDR2 SASEGT. CDR3 region: CASSEVSHSSYEQYF. DNA for the CDR3: TGTGCCAGCAGTGAAGTGAGTCATAGCTCCTACGAGCAGTACTTC.

This clonotype was detected only once. The rearrangement joins TRBV19 to TRBJ2-5; D possibly corresponds to TRBD1 (5 bases). V was pared by 5 bases and J by 5 bases, with 15 bases between. The CDR3 is 14 residues long. Germline lookup yields CDR1 LNHDA and CDR2 SQIVND (reference sequence). The CDR3 sequence is CASSSPGQMETQYF. For the CDR3, the DNA is TGTGCCAGTAGTTCCCCAGGGCAGATGGAGACCCAGTACTTC.

This clonotype was seen ten or more times. V and J are TRBV5-1 and TRBJ1-2, with D unresolved. CDR1 and CDR2 (germline): SGHRS, YFSETQ. This CDR3 has 12 amino acids. V lost 3 bases and J lost 8, with 11 bases in between. CDR3 nucleotide sequence: TGCGCCAGCAGCTCGCCCTCGTGGGGCTACACCTTC. Translated: CASSSPSWGYTF.

This clonotype has ten or more counts. The V gene is TRBV5-1, the J gene TRBJ2-1; D call uncertain. The CDR3 is made up of 15 amino acids. Germline assignment: CDR1 SGHRS and CDR2 YFSETQ. Trimming shortened V by 0 bases and J by 0 bases, and 7 bases separated the two germline ends. The CDR3 here is CASSLVQSSYNEQFF. The CDR3, as DNA: TGCGCCAGCAGCTTGGTACAGAGCTCCTACAATGAGCAGTTCTTC.

The chain is built from TRBV20-1 and TRBJ1-6; the D is unclear. The CDR3 consists of 15 residues. The V gene's germline CDR1 is DFQATT and CDR2 SNEGSKA (reference sequence). Trimming took off 6 bases at V and 15 bases at J, with 27 bases between the two ends. CDR3 in DNA: TGCAGTGCCCGACTCGGACGGATCTTTCAAAGACTCCTCCACTTT. Translating it yields CSARLGRIFQRLLHF.

The chain combines TRBV7-9 with TRBJ1-2; possibly TRBD1 for D (6 bases). Germline V lookup: CDR1 SEHNR, CDR2 FQNEAQ (reference sequence). The CDR3 totals 15 residues. The V end was cut by 5 bases, the J end by 4 bases, with 17 bases between. The CDR3 spells CASSRRQEEGYGYTF. The DNA of the CDR3 is TGTGCCAGCAGCCGACGACAGGAGGAGGGCTATGGCTACACCTTC.

V usage is TRBV12-3 or TRBV12-4 and J usage is TRBJ1-5; a weak D match, TRBD1 (6 bases). Trimming shortened V by 1 base and J by 9 bases, and 10 bases separated the two germline ends. CDR3 length equals 13 residues. CDR3 sequence (DNA): TGTGCCAGCAGTTTAGACAGGGTATGGCCCCAGCATTTT. Protein: CASSLDRVWPQHF.

Many counts were recorded for this clonotype. The chain links TRBV5-5 to TRBJ1-1, with no clear D. Trimming cost V 4 bases and J 4 bases, with 11 bases left between them. The CDR3 contains 13 residues. Germline values: CDR1 SGHKS, CDR2 YYEKEE (reference sequence). As DNA, the CDR3 is TGTGCCAGCAGCGAGGATGTTTTCACTGAAGCTTTCTTT. Translated: CASSEDVFTEAFF.

This clonotype was recorded at least ten times. The rearrangement uses TRBV2 and TRBJ1-2, with 7 bases identical to TRBD1. Germline trimming cut 2 bases from V and 3 bases from J; bases unmatched to any gene: 9. From germline, CDR1 is SNHLY and CDR2 FYNNEI. This CDR3 has 16 residues. The CDR3 protein is CASSERGAGGHYGYTF. DNA for the CDR3: TGTGCCAGCAGTGAACGTGGGGCAGGGGGTCACTATGGCTACACCTTC.

There are many counts of this clonotype. The genes are TRBV2 and TRBJ1-5, with D uncertain. CDR1 and CDR2 from the germline V gene are SNHLY and FYNNEI. Trimming took off 3 bases at V and 5 bases at J, with 14 bases between the two ends. The CDR3 sequence is 15 residues long. CDR3 sequence: CASSDVRRTYQPQHF. The CDR3 DNA is TGTGCCAGCAGTGATGTGAGGAGGACCTATCAGCCCCAGCATTTT.

This clonotype was counted many times. The V call is TRBV7-9, the J call TRBJ1-1; D is undetermined. V was trimmed by 5 bases and J by 3 bases, leaving 16 bases between them. The length of the CDR3 is 15 residues. Germline CDR1 and CDR2: SEHNR and FQNEAQ (reference sequence). CDR3: CASSVGEARYTEAFF. The CDR3 nucleotides are TGTGCCAGCAGCGTCGGGGAAGCGAGGTACACTGAAGCTTTCTTT. Based on the CDR3 plus reference TRBV7-9 and TRBJ1-1, the full variable domain is DTGVSQNPRHKITKRGQNVTFRCDPISEHNRLYWYRQTLGQGPEFLTYFQNEAQLEKSRLLSDRFSAERPKGSFSTLEIQRTEQGDSAMYLCASSVGEARYTEAFFGQGTRLTVV.

The chain employs TRBV20-1 and TRBJ1-2; D is unclear. This CDR3 has 13 residues. Trimming shortened V by 0 bases and J by 5 bases, and 10 bases separated the two germline ends. The germline V gene has CDR1 DFQATT and CDR2 SNEGSKA (reference sequence). CDR3 nucleotide sequence: TGCAGTGCTAGAGAGGGCGGATCGTATGGCTACACCTTC. It codes for CSAREGGSYGYTF.